This is a list of T cell receptor beta chains from one sample in a study of preoperative IRX-2 immunotherapy in early breast cancer. Data came from immunoSEQ multiplex PCR; TCRdb stores just in-frame clones and leaves some out. The data show 35,000 to 45,000 clones, approximately 80% seen once. This material consisted of tumor tissue, taken after IRX-2 immunotherapy. Receptor source: a human donor with breast cancer. CDR3s include the opening cysteine and the closing phenylalanine or tryptophan. Fields, in order: V gene, clone size, J gene, D gene, CDR3 protein, CDR3 DNA. D genes are given only for firm matches. The size field is filled for only some rows; it gives once, few, many or a size class.

V: TRBV30
size: NA
J: TRBJ1-1
D: NA
CDR3: CAWSKDHTEAFF
DNA: TGTGCCTGGAGTAAGGACCACACTGAAGCTTTCTTT

V: TRBV10-2
size: NA
J: TRBJ1-1
D: NA
CDR3: CASSPRTSTEAFF
DNA: TGCGCCAGCAGCCCCAGGACTAGCACTGAAGCTTTCTTT

V: TRBV19
size: NA
J: TRBJ2-3
D: NA
CDR3: CASHPSDADTQYF
DNA: TGTGCTTCTCATCCGTCCGATGCAGATACGCAGTATTTT

V: TRBV19
size: NA
J: TRBJ2-2
D: NA
CDR3: CASSIRGGLWTGELFF
DNA: TGTGCCAGTAGTATAAGGGGAGGACTATGGACCGGGGAGCTGTTTTTT

V: TRBV5-1
size: NA
J: TRBJ1-3
D: TRBD1
CDR3: CASSDQGAGNTIYF
DNA: TGCGCCAGCAGCGACCAGGGGGCTGGAAACACCATATATTTT

V: TRBV29-1
size: once
J: TRBJ1-2
D: NA
CDR3: CSVVRDLNYGYTF
DNA: TGCAGCGTTGTCAGGGACCTCAACTATGGCTACACCTTC

V: TRBV12-5
size: few
J: TRBJ1-1
D: NA
CDR3: CASSLGWGALLNTEAFF
DNA: TGTGCCAGCTCTCTCGGTTGGGGGGCCCTACTTAACACTGAAGCTTTCTTT

V: TRBV6-7
size: NA
J: TRBJ1-4
D: TRBD1
CDR3: CASSEAWGGGGEKLFF
DNA: TGTGCCAGCAGTGAAGCGTGGGGAGGGGGCGGTGAAAAACTGTTTTTT

V: TRBV6-8
size: NA
J: TRBJ1-5
D: NA
CDR3: CASSQSNQPQHF
DNA: TGTGCCAGCAGTCAGTCCAATCAGCCCCAGCATTTT

V: TRBV5-1
size: NA
J: TRBJ1-5
D: NA
CDR3: CASSLGDNNNQPQHF
DNA: TGCGCCAGCAGCTTGGGAGATAACAACAATCAGCCCCAGCATTTT

V: TRBV6-8
size: NA
J: TRBJ2-3
D: NA
CDR3: CAISARGGDTQYF
DNA: TGTGCCATCAGTGCTAGGGGGGGAGATACGCAGTATTTT

V: TRBV6-8
size: NA
J: TRBJ1-2
D: TRBD1
CDR3: CASSYLRQGGDYGYTF
DNA: TGTGCCAGCAGTTACCTGCGACAGGGGGGTGACTATGGCTACACCTTC

V: TRBV11-3
size: NA
J: TRBJ2-1
D: TRBD2
CDR3: CASSSGLVSGGTYNEQFF
DNA: TGTGCCAGCAGCTCCGGGTTGGTAAGCGGGGGTACCTACAATGAGCAGTTCTTC

V: TRBV6-8
size: few
J: TRBJ1-1
D: NA
CDR3: CASSGKGNTEAFF
DNA: TGTGCCAGCAGTGGTAAGGGGAACACTGAAGCTTTCTTT

V: TRBV28
size: NA
J: TRBJ1-5
D: NA
CDR3: CASSMYGISNQPQHF
DNA: TGTGCCAGCAGTATGTACGGCATCAGCAATCAGCCCCAGCATTTT

V: TRBV12-5
size: NA
J: TRBJ2-5
D: TRBD1
CDR3: CASGLIRDREETQYF
DNA: TGTGCTAGTGGCCTTATCCGGGACAGGGAGGAGACCCAGTACTTC

V: TRBV29-1
size: once
J: TRBJ2-1
D: NA
CDR3: CSVVRTESYNEQFF
DNA: TGCAGCGTTGTAAGGACTGAGTCCTACAATGAGCAGTTCTTC

V: TRBV29-1
size: NA
J: TRBJ1-3
D: NA
CDR3: CSAGGGTGNTIYF
DNA: TGCAGCGCTGGGGGGGGTACTGGAAACACCATATATTTT

V: TRBV5-1
size: once
J: TRBJ1-1
D: NA
CDR3: CASSLARENTEAFF
DNA: TGCGCCAGCAGCTTGGCCAGGGAGAACACTGAAGCTTTCTTT

V: TRBV11-3
size: NA
J: TRBJ1-3
D: NA
CDR3: CASRSDSAPGNTIYF
DNA: TGTGCCAGCAGGTCAGACTCAGCCCCTGGAAACACCATATATTTT

V: TRBV6-8
size: NA
J: TRBJ1-2
D: TRBD1
CDR3: CASSSQSGTGRYTF
DNA: TGTGCCAGCAGCTCACAATCCGGGACAGGAAGGTACACCTTC

V: TRBV19
size: NA
J: TRBJ2-2
D: NA
CDR3: CASTQALGTGELFF
DNA: TGTGCCAGTACCCAAGCTCTAGGCACCGGGGAGCTGTTTTTT

V: TRBV5-1
size: NA
J: TRBJ1-1
D: NA
CDR3: CASSPGGQGDYTEAFF
DNA: TGCGCCAGCAGCCCCGGAGGTCAGGGAGACTACACTGAAGCTTTCTTT

V: TRBV30
size: NA
J: TRBJ2-7
D: NA
CDR3: CAWSVGTSASEQYF
DNA: TGTGCCTGGAGTGTAGGTACTTCGGCTTCCGAGCAGTACTTC

V: TRBV6-9
size: NA
J: TRBJ2-6
D: NA
CDR3: CASRFLQSSGANVLTF
DNA: TGTGCCAGCAGATTCCTACAGAGCTCTGGGGCCAACGTCCTGACTTTC

V: TRBV10-1
size: NA
J: TRBJ2-3
D: NA
CDR3: CASSESAGWTQYF
DNA: TGCGCCAGCAGTGAGTCGGCGGGGTGGACGCAGTATTTT

V: TRBV5-1
size: NA
J: TRBJ2-3
D: TRBD1
CDR3: CASSPPTGSTDTQYF
DNA: TGCGCCAGCAGCCCACCGACAGGGAGCACAGATACGCAGTATTTT

V: TRBV5-1
size: NA
J: TRBJ2-3
D: NA
CDR3: CASRLGVMADTQYF
DNA: TGCGCCAGCAGGTTGGGGGTAATGGCAGATACGCAGTATTTT

V: TRBV15
size: NA
J: TRBJ2-7
D: NA
CDR3: CATSRDLASRSYEQYF
DNA: TGTGCCACCAGCAGAGATTTGGCCTCCCGCTCCTACGAGCAGTACTTC

V: TRBV7-8
size: NA
J: TRBJ1-5
D: NA
CDR3: CASSFTEDKPQHF
DNA: TGTGCCAGCAGCTTCACAGAGGATAAGCCCCAGCATTTT

V: TRBV18
size: NA
J: TRBJ2-1
D: TRBD1
CDR3: CASSPPNRGTTYNEQFF
DNA: TGTGCCAGCTCACCACCGAACAGGGGCACCACCTACAATGAGCAGTTCTTC

V: TRBV6-8
size: NA
J: TRBJ2-7
D: NA
CDR3: CASSGARPGLREGEQYF
DNA: TGTGCCAGCAGTGGAGCAAGACCGGGACTCCGGGAAGGCGAGCAGTACTTC

V: TRBV6-8
size: NA
J: TRBJ2-7
D: NA
CDR3: CASRPGTGFGEQYF
DNA: TGTGCCAGCAGACCCGGTACAGGGTTTGGAGAGCAGTACTTC

V: TRBV19
size: NA
J: TRBJ1-6
D: TRBD1
CDR3: CASSATGGRDSPLHF
DNA: TGTGCCAGTAGTGCCACAGGGGGTAGGGATTCACCCCTCCACTTT

V: TRBV23-1
size: NA
J: TRBJ2-2
D: NA
CDR3: CASSLEGSAGELFF
DNA: TGCGCCAGCAGCTTGGAAGGGTCAGCGGGGGAGCTGTTTTTT

V: TRBV12-5
size: NA
J: TRBJ2-7
D: TRBD2
CDR3: CASGLLAGGNAQYF
DNA: TGTGCTAGTGGTTTACTAGCGGGTGGAAACGCTCAGTACTTC

V: TRBV23-1
size: NA
J: TRBJ1-4
D: TRBD1
CDR3: CASSLSDRGDEKLFF
DNA: TGCGCCAGCAGCTTGTCTGACAGGGGCGATGAAAAACTGTTTTTT

V: TRBV18
size: NA
J: TRBJ2-7
D: NA
CDR3: CASSFGTATYEQYF
DNA: TGTGCCAGCTCGTTCGGGACGGCAACCTACGAGCAGTACTTC

V: TRBV19
size: NA
J: TRBJ2-5
D: NA
CDR3: CASSIAGGRETQYF
DNA: TGTGCCAGTAGTATTGCCGGGGGTCGAGAGACCCAGTACTTC

V: TRBV10-3
size: NA
J: TRBJ2-2
D: NA
CDR3: CATQGRNTGELFF
DNA: TGTGCCACCCAGGGCCGGAACACCGGGGAGCTGTTTTTT

V: TRBV6-8
size: once
J: TRBJ2-7
D: NA
CDR3: CASSYQGNEQYF
DNA: TGTGCCAGCAGTTACCAGGGAAACGAGCAGTACTTC

V: TRBV5-1
size: NA
J: TRBJ1-6
D: NA
CDR3: CASSLGGSYNSPLHF
DNA: TGCGCCAGCAGCTTGGGGGGCTCCTATAATTCACCCCTCCACTTT

V: TRBV22-1
size: NA
J: TRBJ1-5
D: NA
CDR3: CASRLSSEPQHF
DNA: TGTGCCAGCAGACTTAGCAGCGAGCCCCAGCATTTT

V: TRBV6-8
size: NA
J: TRBJ2-1
D: NA
CDR3: CASMSRDVYNEQFF
DNA: TGTGCCAGCATGAGCAGGGATGTCTACAATGAGCAGTTCTTC

V: TRBV8-2
size: NA
J: TRBJ2-3
D: NA
CDR3: CASSPGDLTDTQYF
DNA: TGTGCCAGCAGTCCAGGGGACTTAACAGATACGCAGTATTTT

V: TRBV19
size: few
J: TRBJ1-5
D: TRBD1
CDR3: CASSIRGPPGGQPQHF
DNA: TGTGCCAGTAGTATAAGGGGGCCCCCCGGGGGACAGCCCCAGCATTTT

V: TRBV7-5
size: NA
J: TRBJ1-1
D: NA
CDR3: CASSTWTGGDTEAFF
DNA: TGTGCCAGCAGCACCTGGACAGGGGGTGACACTGAAGCTTTCTTT

V: TRBV6-8
size: NA
J: TRBJ2-7
D: TRBD2
CDR3: CASSPGLRSYEQYF
DNA: TGTGCCAGCAGTCCGGGACTACGCTCCTACGAGCAGTACTTC

V: TRBV6-8
size: NA
J: TRBJ1-6
D: NA
CDR3: CASIGYSDNSPLHF
DNA: TGTGCCAGCATTGGGTACTCGGATAATTCACCCCTCCACTTT

V: TRBV23-1
size: NA
J: TRBJ2-7
D: NA
CDR3: CASSGLTGRDEQYF
DNA: TGCGCCAGCAGCGGTTTAACAGGGAGGGACGAGCAGTACTTC

V: TRBV4-1
size: NA
J: TRBJ2-7
D: NA
CDR3: CASSQDPGLPYEQYF
DNA: TGCGCCAGCAGCCAAGATCCAGGCCTTCCCTACGAGCAGTACTTC

V: TRBV18
size: NA
J: TRBJ1-1
D: NA
CDR3: CASSPPGWDTEAFF
DNA: TGTGCCAGCTCACCACCGGGTTGGGACACTGAAGCTTTCTTT

V: TRBV11-3
size: NA
J: TRBJ2-3
D: TRBD1
CDR3: CASSFRAGGVTDTQYF
DNA: TGTGCCAGCAGCTTCAGAGCAGGGGGCGTCACAGATACGCAGTATTTT

V: TRBV6-8
size: NA
J: TRBJ1-6
D: NA
CDR3: CASSFERNSPLHF
DNA: TGTGCCAGCAGTTTTGAGAGGAATTCACCCCTCCACTTT

V: TRBV6-8
size: NA
J: TRBJ2-2
D: NA
CDR3: CASSLRLGIGELFF
DNA: TGTGCCAGCAGTTTACGACTAGGAATCGGGGAGCTGTTTTTT